Below, 21 T cell receptor beta chains from the same sample are listed, as sequenced in a study of PD-1 blockade in classical Hodgkin lymphoma. Generated by immunoSEQ multiplex PCR, the TCRdb table keeps only in-frame clones and is missing some. The sample lists tens of thousands of clones; 83% were seen once. Time point described: cycle 4 day 1 (C4D1), after more than five weeks of nivolumab. After autologous stem cell transplantation all patients relapsed, and prior brentuximab vedotin exposure differed between cohorts. Sample: peripheral blood mononuclear cells (PBMCs), taken before the fourth cycle of nivolumab. Source of these receptors: a human donor with classical Hodgkin lymphoma.

This CDR3 reads CASSRWREGYTF. In nucleotides, the CDR3 is TGTGCCAGCAGTCGTTGGAGGGAGGGCTACACCTTC. This sequence joins TRBV7-6 and TRBJ1-2; no firm D call. The V gene's germline CDR1 is SGHVS and CDR2 FNYEAQ. Trimming removed 6 bases from V and 8 bases from J, with 13 bases in between. The CDR3 is 12 residues long.

This chain uses TRBV28 with TRBJ1-5; D might be TRBD1 (6 bases). This CDR3 region has 14 residues. Trimming cost V 6 bases and J 7 bases, with 16 bases left between them. Germline V gene data show CDR1 as MDHEN and CDR2 as SYDVKM. The CDR3 nucleotides are TGTGCCAGCAGCGCCGGGGGGGGCGGGCAGCCCCAGCATTTT. As protein: CASSAGGGGQPQHF.

The chain employs TRBV7-2 and TRBJ2-7; weak D call: TRBD2 (5 bases). The CDR3 is 14 residues long. Germline V gives CDR1 SGHTA, CDR2 FQGNSA. V lost 1 base to trimming and J lost 1 base, with 8 bases between them. This CDR3 reads CASSLVRASYEQYF. In nucleotides, the CDR3 is TGTGCCAGCAGCTTAGTGCGGGCTTCCTACGAGCAGTACTTC.

The CDR3 loop reads CASSSQGHSGANVLTF. CDR3 coding DNA: TGCGCCAGCAGTTCTCAGGGACACTCTGGGGCCAACGTCCTGACTTTC. V and J are TRBV5-1 and TRBJ2-6; maybe TRBD1 (6 bases). Deletions cut 5 bases from V and 0 bases from J, with 12 bases between. The CDR3 totals 16 residues. CDR1 is SGHRS, CDR2 YFSETQ, per germline.

This chain connects TRBV18 to TRBJ2-7; TRBD1 is a possible D gene (5 bases). V was clipped by 4 bases and J by 0 bases, with 10 bases between them. Germline V gene sequence: CDR1 KGHSH, CDR2 LQKENI. This CDR3 spans 14 amino acids. The CDR3 is CASSRAGYSYEQYF. The CDR3 DNA reads TGTGCCAGCTCACGCGCAGGGTACTCCTACGAGCAGTACTTC. Together with reference TRBV18 and TRBJ2-7, the CDR3 gives the full variable domain: NAGVMQNPRHLVRRRGQEARLRCSPMKGHSHVYWYRQLPEEGLKFMVYLQKENIIDESGMPKERFSAEFPKEGPSILRIQQVVRGDSAAYFCASSRAGYSYEQYFGPGTRLTVT.

The chain carries TRBV10-3 and TRBJ1-1; tentatively, D is TRBD1 (6 bases). Trimming left V 4 bases short and J 7 bases short, with 16 bases between. Per the germline V gene, CDR1 is ENHRY and CDR2 is SYGVKD. The CDR3 spans 14 residues. CDR3 sequence: CAISALGARSEAFF. CDR3 bases: TGTGCCATCAGTGCGTTGGGGGCGCGAAGTGAAGCTTTCTTT.

This chain uses TRBV5-1 with TRBJ2-7; 7 positions match TRBD1. V was clipped by 4 bases and J by 5 bases; unmatched bases: 6. The CDR3 extends over 13 amino acids. Germline V CDR1 and CDR2: SGHRS, YFSETQ. CDR3 in amino acids: CASSIQGWDEQYF. The CDR3 nucleotides are TGCGCCAGCAGCATACAGGGGTGGGACGAGCAGTACTTC.

The chain is built from TRBV19 and TRBJ1-5, with 10 bases aligning to TRBD1. This CDR3 comprises 15 residues. J lost 6 bases, V lost 7 bases, and 9 bases had no gene match. From germline, CDR1 is LNHDA and CDR2 SQIVND (reference sequence). The CDR3 here is CASKTGQGIGQPQHF. CDR3 nucleotides: TGTGCCAGTAAAACGGGACAGGGGATCGGTCAGCCCCAGCATTTT. The whole variable domain, remainder taken from reference TRBV19 and TRBJ1-5, is DGGITQSPKYLFRKEGQNVTLSCEQNLNHDAMYWYRQDPGQGLRLIYYSQIVNDFQKGDIAEGYSVSREKKESFPLTVTSAQKNPTAFYLCASKTGQGIGQPQHFGDGTRLSIL.

The chain joins TRBV29-1 to TRBJ2-1; 10 bases match TRBD2. The length of the CDR3 is 16 residues. With 5 bases clipped from V and 1 base from J, the junction kept 8 bases outside the gene matches. CDR1 and CDR2 from the germline V gene are SQVTM and ANQGSEA. The CDR3 coding sequence is TGCAGCGTTCAAGGACTAGCGGAGACGTCCTACAATGAGCAGTTCTTC. It yields the protein CSVQGLAETSYNEQFF.

A single count supports this clone. The chain recombines TRBV19 with TRBJ1-3; no clear D. Trimming cost V 5 bases and J 0 bases, with 11 bases left between them. This CDR3 region has 15 residues. Germline V gives CDR1 LNHDA, CDR2 SQIVND (reference sequence). The CDR3 reads CASSDLWISGNTIYF. The CDR3 nucleotides are TGTGCCAGTAGTGACCTTTGGATCTCTGGAAACACCATATATTTT.

The V and J genes are TRBV2 and TRBJ1-2; TRBD1 matches at 7 bases. V was pared by 5 bases and J by 4 bases, with 7 bases of the junction left unmatched. Per the germline V gene, CDR1 is SNHLY and CDR2 is FYNNEI. CDR3 length: 14 residues. The CDR3 nucleotides are TGTGCCAGCAGTCTTAAGACAGGGTCCTATGGCTACACCTTC. Translating gives CASSLKTGSYGYTF.

This clone appeared a single time. This chain joins TRBV19 and TRBJ1-1, with D tentatively TRBD1 (5 bases). Deletions cut 2 bases from V and 5 bases from J, with 15 bases between. CDR1 LNHDA and CDR2 SQIVND come from the germline V gene (reference sequence). The length of the CDR3 is 15 residues. The DNA of the CDR3 is TGTGCCAGTAGTATATTTCGGGGGGACGTAACTGAAGCTTTCTTT. Translating it yields CASSIFRGDVTEAFF.

The chain recombines TRBV9 with TRBJ2-1; D remains ambiguous. V lost 3 bases, J lost 8 bases, and 24 bases lay in between. From germline, CDR1 is SGDLS and CDR2 YYNGEE. The CDR3 covers 17 residues. The CDR3 nucleotides read TGTGCCAGCAGCGCCAAGAGGAGTTCGACCCTTCTGGATGAGCAGTTCTTC. It encodes CASSAKRSSTLLDEQFF.

The chain couples TRBV13 to TRBJ2-5, with D uncertain. V dropped 5 bases and J dropped 0 bases, with 7 bases sitting between them. This CDR3 has 13 residues. The V gene's germline CDR1 is PRHDT and CDR2 FYEKMQ (reference sequence). The chain's CDR3 is CASSPGYQETQYF. The CDR3 bases are TGTGCCAGCAGCCCGGGTTACCAAGAGACCCAGTACTTC.

A few counts support this clone. CDR3 bases: TGTGCCTGCGGCAGGGGGTACTACGAGCAGTACTTC. As protein: CACGRGYYEQYF. The V and J genes are TRBV30 and TRBJ2-7; 7 bases agree with TRBD1. The V gene's germline CDR1 is GTSNPN and CDR2 SVGIG (reference sequence). The CDR3 runs to 12 residues. With V trimmed by 6 bases and J by 3 bases, 5 bases remained unmatched.

The rearrangement links TRBV19 to TRBJ2-2; TRBD1 agrees at 7 bases. Germline V gives CDR1 LNHDA, CDR2 SQIVND (reference sequence). There are 14 residues in the CDR3. Trimming took 4 bases from V and 1 from J; bases not matched to a gene: 0. Here the CDR3 reads CASSRDRNTGELFF. The CDR3 DNA follows: TGTGCCAGTAGTAGGGACAGGAACACCGGGGAGCTGTTTTTT.

V usage is TRBV23-1 and J usage is TRBJ2-7, with 9 bases fitting TRBD1. TRBV23-1 is placed among ORFs of uncertain function. This CDR3 is 14 amino acids long. The junction had 9 bases not matched to a gene; V was cut back by 8 bases and J by 4 bases. CDR3 nucleotides: TGCGCCAGCTTCTGGGGGACAGGGACGTACGAGCAGTACTTC. It codes for CASFWGTGTYEQYF.

This clone was detected only once. CDR3 residues: CASSHRDPHTGELFF. The CDR3 DNA is TGTGCCAGCAGCCACAGGGACCCACACACCGGGGAGCTGTTTTTT. V usage is TRBV6-5 and J usage is TRBJ2-2, with D tentatively TRBD1 (6 bases). The germline V gene has CDR1 MNHEY and CDR2 SVGAGI. The length of the CDR3 is 15 residues. The V end lost 6 bases, the J end lost 3 bases, and 14 bases lay between the germline ends.

The chain couples TRBV4-2 to TRBJ2-2; TRBD1 agrees at 7 bases. The length of the CDR3 is 15 residues. J was trimmed by 0 bases and V by 4 bases; bases with no gene match: 2. The V gene's germline CDR1 is LGHNA and CDR2 YNFKEQ. The CDR3 DNA sequence: TGTGCCAGCAGCCGCGGACAGGCGAACACCGGGGAGCTGTTTTTT. This translates into CASSRGQANTGELFF.

The V call is TRBV20-1, the J call TRBJ1-3; D gene unclear. Deletions cut 3 bases from V and 4 bases from J, with 4 bases between. CDR1 DFQATT and CDR2 SNEGSKA come from the germline V gene (reference sequence). CDR3 length: 11 residues. The CDR3 region has the DNA TGCAGTGCTAGCGGCGGAAACACCATATATTTT. Translating gives CSASGGNTIYF.

The V call is TRBV7-9, the J call TRBJ1-1; D unclear. Per the germline V gene, CDR1 is SEHNR and CDR2 is FQNEAQ (reference sequence). The length of the CDR3 is 15 residues. With 1 base removed from V and 8 bases from J, the gap between germline ends came to 17 bases. CDR3: CASSLGRVQLGEAFF. CDR3 in DNA: TGTGCCAGCAGCTTAGGTCGCGTACAGCTTGGGGAAGCTTTCTTT. The whole variable domain, filled in from reference TRBV7-9 and TRBJ1-1, reads DTGVSQNPRHKITKRGQNVTFRCDPISEHNRLYWYRQTLGQGPEFLTYFQNEAQLEKSRLLSDRFSAERPKGSFSTLEIQRTEQGDSAMYLCASSLGRVQLGEAFFGQGTRLTVV.